A single sample gave rise to the 31 T cell receptor beta chains below, sequenced in a study of OX40 agonist ivuxolimab in advanced cancers. The table came from immunoSEQ multiplex PCR; TCRdb's copy has only in-frame clones and leaves some out. The sample contains about 79,000 clones, 70% to 85% of which appear only once. Sequenced here: CD4+ or CD8+ T cells sorted from blood, sampled in a trial of the OX40 agonist ivuxolimab. The receptors derive from an adult with an advanced solid tumor such as melanoma, head and neck, liver or kidney cancer.

V is TRBV2 and J is TRBJ1-2; D is possibly TRBD1 (6 bases). This CDR3 comprises 11 residues. The germline V gene has CDR1 SNHLY and CDR2 FYNNEI. Trimming removed 6 bases at V and 7 bases at J, with 9 bases between. The CDR3 DNA is TGTGCCAGCAGGAGGACAGCTGGCTACACCTTC. Encoded protein: CASRRTAGYTF. The full variable domain, in which reference TRBV2 and TRBJ1-2 provide the parts outside the CDR3, is EPEVTQTPSHQVTQMGQEVILRCVPISNHLYFYWYRQILGQKVEFLVSFYNNEISEKSEIFDDQFSVERPDGSNFTLKIRSTKLEDSAMYFCASRRTAGYTFGSGTRLTVV.

J is TRBJ2-3 and V is TRBV2; 16 bases agree with TRBD2. V was clipped by 7 bases and J by 3 bases; unmatched bases: 7. Germline lookup yields CDR1 SNHLY and CDR2 FYNNEI. The CDR3 runs 17 residues. CDR3 in DNA: TGTGCCAGCATCCCGGGACTAGCGGGAGGGAGGACAGATACGCAGTATTTT. Translating it yields CASIPGLAGGRTDTQYF.

V gene TRBV6-5 combines with J gene TRBJ2-1; 8 positions match TRBD1. The J segment lost 2 bases and the V segment lost 6 bases, leaving 6 bases of the junction unmatched. Germline CDR1 is MNHEY and CDR2 is SVGAGI. The length of the CDR3 is 15 residues. For the CDR3, the DNA is TGTGCCAGCAGCCCGGGACAGGCAGCCTACAATGAGCAGTTCTTC. It is translated as CASSPGQAAYNEQFF.

The chain links TRBV7-2 to TRBJ2-2, with 8 positions matching TRBD2. The CDR3 totals 16 residues. Looked up from germline, CDR1 is SGHTA and CDR2 is FQGNSA. Unmatched junction bases numbered 7, after V lost 3 bases and J lost 4 bases. The CDR3 coding sequence is TGTGCCAGCAGCTTCCGAGCGGGAGAGAGCACCGGGGAGCTGTTTTTT. This gives the protein CASSFRAGESTGELFF.

The chain has TRBV5-6 and TRBJ2-5; D tentatively reads TRBD1 or TRBD2 (5 bases each). The J call could be wrong; TRBJ2-7 is a better fit for the DNA end. This CDR3 has 14 amino acids. The germline gives CDR1 SGHDT, CDR2 YYEEEE. The CDR3 loop reads CASSLSGTSYEQYF. The CDR3 region has the DNA TGTGCCAGCAGCTTGTCAGGGACCTCCTACGAGCAGTACTTC.

The chain uses TRBV28 and TRBJ1-5; D may be TRBD1 (6 bases). The germline V and J ends were trimmed by 3 bases and 6 bases, with 12 bases remaining between them. CDR1 is MDHEN and CDR2 is SYDVKM in the germline V gene. The CDR3 loop spans 14 amino acids. This CDR3 is CASSFGGGSQPQHF. DNA of the CDR3: TGTGCCAGCAGTTTCGGAGGGGGGAGTCAGCCCCAGCATTTT.

This chain uses TRBV5-1 with TRBJ1-1, with 8 bases matching TRBD1. This CDR3 contains 12 residues. Trimming removed 2 bases from V and 9 bases from J; junction bases left unmatched: 3. Germline V gives CDR1 SGHRS, CDR2 YFSETQ. CDR3 protein: CASSFGQGQAFF. As DNA, the CDR3 is TGCGCCAGCAGCTTCGGACAGGGACAAGCTTTCTTT.

This chain uses TRBV4-1 with TRBJ2-7; the match to TRBD2 covers 7 bases. In germline, CDR1 is MGHRA, CDR2 YSYEKL. V dropped 0 bases and J dropped 5; count of bases not matched to a gene: 13. The CDR3 runs 17 residues. CDR3 nucleotides: TGCGCCAGCAGCCAAGATCCTGCGGCGGGAGTTTTTAACGAGCAGTACTTC. It encodes CASSQDPAAGVFNEQYF.

CDR3 in amino acids: CASSQSPGGSPDTQYF. The DNA of the CDR3 is TGCGCCAGCAGCCAATCTCCGGGAGGCTCCCCAGATACGCAGTATTTT. The genes are TRBV4-1 and TRBJ2-3; 7 bases fit TRBD2. V gave up 2 bases and J gave up 4 bases; unmatched junction bases: 9. Germline values: CDR1 MGHRA, CDR2 YSYEKL. This CDR3 is 16 amino acids long.

In its sample, this clone was seen once. The rearrangement joins TRBV6-5 to TRBJ2-7, with a possible D match to TRBD1 (7 bases). Trimming shortened V by 6 bases and J by 2 bases, and 17 bases separated the two germline ends. Germline V gene lookup returns CDR1 MNHEY and CDR2 SVGAGI. The CDR3 contains 15 residues. CDR3 nucleotide sequence: TGTGCCAGCAGCCCCGGGGGACAGAAACCCTACGAGCAGTACTTC. This codes for CASSPGGQKPYEQYF.

The gene calls are TRBV19 and TRBJ2-5; either TRBD1 or TRBD2 may fit D (5 bases each). Trimming took 1 base from V and 2 from J, leaving 17 bases between them. This CDR3 spans 17 amino acids. From germline, CDR1 is LNHDA and CDR2 SQIVND (reference sequence). The CDR3 is CASSIGSGPVGQETQYF. DNA of the CDR3: TGTGCCAGTAGTATAGGGTCGGGGCCTGTGGGGCAAGAGACCCAGTACTTC.

The CDR3 spells CASRLTGTNEQFF. The DNA for the CDR3 is TGTGCCAGCAGACTTACGGGAACAAATGAGCAGTTCTTC. The chain uses TRBV27 and TRBJ2-1; maybe TRBD2 (5 bases). The CDR3 length is 13 residues. V lost 6 bases to trimming and J lost 7 bases, with 13 bases between them. Germline V gene data show CDR1 as MNHEY and CDR2 as SMNVEV (reference sequence).

The chain links TRBV27 to TRBJ2-1; D is uncertain. The CDR3 length is 16 residues. Per germline, CDR1 MNHEY and CDR2 SMNVEV (reference sequence). The V end lost 3 bases, the J end lost 0 bases, and 12 bases lay between the germline ends. In nucleotides, the CDR3 is TGTGCCAGCAGTTTTAGTGGCTCTAGCTCCTACAATGAGCAGTTCTTC. Its translation: CASSFSGSSSYNEQFF.

The genes are TRBV4-3 and TRBJ1-5, with D possibly TRBD1 on 5 matching bases. Deletions cut 0 bases from V and 7 bases from J, with 16 bases between. Germline values: CDR1 LGHNA, CDR2 YSLEER. The CDR3 covers 16 residues. Here the CDR3 DNA reads TGCGCCAGCAGCCAAGAGTTAGTTGCAGGGCGGCAGCCCCAGCATTTT. It specifies CASSQELVAGRQPQHF.

This chain connects TRBV10-3 to TRBJ2-7, with a possible D match to TRBD1 (6 bases). V was pared by 4 bases and J by 0 bases, with 13 bases between. The germline V gene has CDR1 ENHRY and CDR2 SYGVKD. This CDR3 comprises 15 residues. CDR3 DNA sequence: TGTGCCATCAGTGGTTCAGGGGCTATCTCCTACGAGCAGTACTTC. This gives the protein CAISGSGAISYEQYF.

The rearrangement uses TRBV29-1 and TRBJ2-2; D may be TRBD1 (6 bases). The CDR3 covers 12 residues. Germline lookup yields CDR1 SQVTM and CDR2 ANQGSEA. V lost 7 bases to trimming and J lost 3 bases, with 9 bases between them. The CDR3: CSAGQHTGELFF. CDR3 nucleotide sequence: TGCAGCGCGGGACAACACACCGGGGAGCTGTTTTTT.

In this sample, this clone turned up a few times. The chain uses TRBV27 and TRBJ2-2; D ambiguous. Between the trimmed V and J ends, which lost 5 bases and 2 bases, there was a span of 6 bases. Germline CDR1 reads MNHEY; CDR2 reads SMNVEV (reference sequence). The CDR3 covers 13 residues. CDR3: CASSPTNTGELFF. The CDR3 coding sequence is TGTGCCAGCAGTCCCACAAACACCGGGGAGCTGTTTTTT.

V is TRBV6-5 and J is TRBJ1-6; D perhaps matches TRBD1 (5 bases). The germline gives CDR1 MNHEY, CDR2 SVGAGI. This CDR3 has 16 amino acids. Between the trimmed V and J ends, which lost 4 bases and 9 bases, there was a span of 19 bases. In DNA, the CDR3 is TGTGCCAGCAGTTCCGAAGGGTCTTGGGGGAGTTCACCCCTCCACTTT. It yields the protein CASSSEGSWGSSPLHF.

The table lists this clone with a count of one. The chain is built from TRBV11-1 and TRBJ2-4, with D perhaps given as TRBD1 or TRBD2 (5 bases each). Germline V gene lookup returns CDR1 SGHAT and CDR2 FQDESV (reference sequence). The CDR3 runs 14 residues. The V end lost 5 bases, the J end lost 0 bases, and 8 bases lay between the germline ends. The CDR3 reads CASSPGTAKNIQYF. The DNA for the CDR3 is TGTGCCAGCAGCCCCGGGACAGCCAAAAACATTCAGTACTTC.

The rearrangement uses TRBV28 and TRBJ2-7; D perhaps matches TRBD2 (6 bases). Germline assignment: CDR1 MDHEN and CDR2 SYDVKM. The CDR3 contains 14 residues. Deletions cut 6 bases from V and 2 bases from J, with 14 bases between. CDR3 coding DNA: TGTGCCAGCAGGCACGGGGGAGAGACCTACGAGCAGTACTTC. It encodes CASRHGGETYEQYF.

The chain uses TRBV5-1 and TRBJ1-6, with 8 bases that match TRBD1. The CDR3 sequence is 15 residues long. Germline CDR1 SGHRS, CDR2 YFSETQ. Unmatched junction bases numbered 5, after V lost 0 bases and J lost 9 bases. The CDR3 loop reads CASSLGQGAGSPLHF. As DNA, the CDR3 is TGCGCCAGCAGCTTGGGTCAGGGGGCTGGTTCACCCCTCCACTTT.

The rearrangement uses TRBV19 and TRBJ2-7; 7 positions match TRBD1. The germline CDR1 and CDR2 sequences are LNHDA and SQIVND (reference sequence). This CDR3 is 13 amino acids long. Trimming took 6 bases from V and 2 from J; bases not matched to a gene: 4. The CDR3: CASRPGQTYEQYF. The CDR3 coding sequence is TGTGCCAGTAGGCCGGGACAGACCTACGAGCAGTACTTC.

Notes on this clone: An end of the junction differs from the germline gene, which may be a read error. This sequence joins TRBV6-1 and TRBJ1-2; perhaps TRBD1 as D (5 bases). Germline V gives CDR1 MNHNS, CDR2 SASEGT. The CDR3 runs 13 residues. CDR3 DNA sequence: TGTGCCAGCAGCGAAGGAGGGACGCCCGGCTACACCTTC. Translation gives CASSEGGTPGYTF.

CDR3 sequence: CATSRDVGDQETQYF. The CDR3 bases are TGTGCCACCAGCAGAGATGTCGGAGATCAAGAGACCCAGTACTTC. The rearrangement uses TRBV15 and TRBJ2-5; D gene ambiguous. V shed 0 bases and J shed 2 bases, with 10 bases lying between them. Germline V gene lookup returns CDR1 LNHNV and CDR2 YYDKDF (reference sequence). The CDR3 runs to 15 residues.

This clone was counted only a few times. The chain uses TRBV27 and TRBJ2-7, with a weak D call TRBD1 (5 bases). This CDR3 region has 12 residues. Germline CDR1 and CDR2: MNHEY and SMNVEV (reference sequence). Trimming cost V 7 bases and J 2 bases, with 9 bases left between them. CDR3 nucleotide sequence: TGTGCCAGCAAAGGGGTTACCTACGAGCAGTACTTC. Its protein is CASKGVTYEQYF.

V gene TRBV7-5 combines with J gene TRBJ1-5. TRBV7-5 is a known pseudogene. This CDR3 comprises 16 residues. As DNA, the CDR3 is TGTGCCAGAAGCTTAGCTACCGGACTGAGCAATCAGCCCCAGCATTTT. Translated, it gives CARSLATGLSNQPQHF.

The chain recombines TRBV19 with TRBJ1-1; D is unclear. This CDR3 is 14 amino acids long. V was clipped by 3 bases and J by 0 bases, with 8 bases between them. Per germline, CDR1 LNHDA and CDR2 SQIVND (reference sequence). In DNA form, the CDR3 reads TGTGCCAGTAGTATTGACAATGTGAACACTGAAGCTTTCTTT. Translated: CASSIDNVNTEAFF.

V and J are TRBV11-2 and TRBJ2-4; tentatively, D is TRBD1 or TRBD2 (6 bases each). V lost 3 bases, J lost 7 bases, and 19 bases lay in between. The CDR3 runs 16 residues. CDR1 is SGHAT, CDR2 FQNNGV, per germline. In DNA, the CDR3 is TGTGCCAGCAGCTTCCGAGGGTTCAGGGGAGGTAACATTCAGTACTTC. Its protein product is CASSFRGFRGGNIQYF.

This chain connects TRBV5-5 to TRBJ2-7; TRBD1 matches at 10 bases. The CDR3 contains 13 residues. V lost 4 bases to trimming and J lost 6 bases; unmatched junction nucleotides: 4. CDR1 is SGHKS, CDR2 YYEKEE, per germline (reference sequence). CDR3 in amino acids: CASSAGTGAEQYF. The CDR3 bases are TGTGCCAGCAGCGCCGGGACAGGGGCCGAGCAGTACTTC. The full variable domain, in which reference TRBV5-5 and TRBJ2-7 provide the parts outside the CDR3, is DAGVTQSPTHLIKTRGQQVTLRCSPISGHKSVSWYQQVLGQGPQFIFQYYEKEERGRGNFPDRFSARQFPNYSSELNVNALLLGDSALYLCASSAGTGAEQYFGPGTRLTVT.

The chain links TRBV6-5 to TRBJ1-5; possibly TRBD1 for D (5 bases). Germline CDR1 MNHEY, CDR2 SVGAGI. This CDR3 has 13 residues. The V and J ends lost 6 bases and 5 bases respectively, with 11 bases between them. The CDR3 bases are TGTGCCAGCAGGACAGCAGCTCATCAGCCCCAGCATTTT. Its translation is CASRTAAHQPQHF.

The genes are TRBV6-5 and TRBJ2-5, with 12 bases identical to TRBD1. Germline V gives CDR1 MNHEY, CDR2 SVGAGI. This CDR3 has 15 amino acids. The V segment lost 6 bases and the J segment 5 bases; nucleotides outside the gene matches: 7. The CDR3 is CASSWGQGAVETQYF. The CDR3 DNA reads TGTGCCAGCAGCTGGGGACAGGGGGCAGTGGAGACCCAGTACTTC.